This T cell receptor (beta chain) appears in the sequencing data of a study of human T cells and chemical hapten exposure. Background on the study: Skin of the upper inner arm, around 2 cm by around 2 cm, received 2% DPC for sensitization.

The time point denotes: patch test 2, 6 weeks after DPC sensitization. Treatment here: therapeutic diphenylcyclopropenone sensitization with weekly scalp DPC. TCRdb called the RACE reads again in MiXCR, with one record for every CDR3 protein. The sample holds tens of thousands of distinct CDR3 sequences, about 9.4% seen once. CDR1 is LGHNA and CDR2 is YSLEER in the germline V gene. This CDR3 is built from 14 residues. With 0 bases removed from V and 8 bases from J, the gap between germline ends came to 13 bases. The source was whole blood, collected in connection with sensitization to the hapten diphenylcyclopropenone (DPC). This sequence was found in a woman between 25 and 40 years old with alopecia areata. Some clones in this sample may be carry-over from other donors' samples. The chain joins TRBV4-3 to TRBJ1-2; possible D gene TRBD1, 5 bases. The CDR3 reads CASSQDTGGSGYTF. CDR3 nucleotide sequence: TGCGCCAGCAGCCAAGATACCGGGGGATCCGGCTACACCTTC.